A selection of T cell receptor beta chains follows, all from one sample in a study of control samples from healthy donors and cancer patients. Clones were sequenced by immunoSEQ multiplex PCR, and TCRdb holds only the in-frame ones, with some missing. The table has around 99,000 clones, about nine tenths seen once; the top ten hold about 4.7%. Material: blood. These TCRs come from a human donor in good health. The donor label of this sample is uncertain. CDR3s include the opening cysteine and the closing phenylalanine or tryptophan. Fields, in order: V gene, J gene, clone size, D gene, CDR3 DNA, CDR3 protein. A D gene is named only where the DNA matches it firmly. Clone size is not always given. Where it is, it says once, few, many or a class for expanded clones.

v_call: TRBV30; j_call: TRBJ2-3; clone_size: -; d_call: TRBD2; cdr3_nt: TGTGCCTGGAGCGGGGGGGTTTCTCGTGATACGCAGTATTTT; cdr3_aa: CAWSGGVSRDTQYF
v_call: TRBV11-2; j_call: TRBJ2-5; clone_size: -; d_call: -; cdr3_nt: TGTGCCAGCAGCTTAGACCCCGGGACGGAACAAGAGACCCAGTACTTC; cdr3_aa: CASSLDPGTEQETQYF
v_call: TRBV13; j_call: TRBJ2-2; clone_size: -; d_call: -; cdr3_nt: TGTGCCAGCAGCAAGAGTTTCGGGGAGCTGTTTTTT; cdr3_aa: CASSKSFGELFF
v_call: TRBV6-1; j_call: TRBJ2-3; clone_size: -; d_call: -; cdr3_nt: TGTGCCAGCAGTCAGGACCGGGGGAGCACAGATACGCAGTATTTT; cdr3_aa: CASSQDRGSTDTQYF
v_call: TRBV6-5; j_call: TRBJ1-2; clone_size: few; d_call: -; cdr3_nt: TGTGCCAGCAGTCAAACGGATTTCGACGGCTACACCTTC; cdr3_aa: CASSQTDFDGYTF
v_call: TRBV30; j_call: TRBJ1-1; clone_size: -; d_call: -; cdr3_nt: TGTGCCTGCGTTGGGAGGGTGGCTGAAGCTTTCTTT; cdr3_aa: CACVGRVAEAFF
v_call: TRBV6-2/TRBV6-3; j_call: TRBJ1-2; clone_size: -; d_call: -; cdr3_nt: TGTGCCAGCAGTTACCCTTTGACGTTCAGGGAAAATGGCTACACCTTC; cdr3_aa: CASSYPLTFRENGYTF
v_call: TRBV5-6; j_call: TRBJ1-6; clone_size: -; d_call: -; cdr3_nt: TGTGCCAGCAGCGCCGGGACAATGAGCTCCTATAATTCACCCCTCCACTTT; cdr3_aa: CASSAGTMSSYNSPLHF
v_call: TRBV5-1; j_call: TRBJ1-1; clone_size: -; d_call: TRBD1; cdr3_nt: TGCGCCAGCAGCTTGGGGGACAGGCAGACTGAAGCTTTCTTT; cdr3_aa: CASSLGDRQTEAFF
v_call: TRBV27; j_call: TRBJ1-1; clone_size: -; d_call: TRBD1; cdr3_nt: TGTGCCAGCAGTCAATCCGGGACAGTGAACACTGAAGCTTTCTTT; cdr3_aa: CASSQSGTVNTEAFF
v_call: TRBV6-4; j_call: TRBJ1-1; clone_size: -; d_call: -; cdr3_nt: TGTGCCAGCAGTGAAGCGGGAGAGACTGAAGCTTTCTTT; cdr3_aa: CASSEAGETEAFF
v_call: TRBV5-1; j_call: TRBJ2-3; clone_size: -; d_call: TRBD1; cdr3_nt: TGCGCCAGCAGCCCCCAGACAGGGGCTAGCACAGATACGCAGTATTTT; cdr3_aa: CASSPQTGASTDTQYF
v_call: TRBV11-2; j_call: TRBJ1-4; clone_size: -; d_call: -; cdr3_nt: TGTGCCAGCAGCTTAGAGGGACAAGAGCATGAAAAACTGTTTTTT; cdr3_aa: CASSLEGQEHEKLFF
v_call: TRBV28; j_call: TRBJ2-7; clone_size: -; d_call: TRBD1; cdr3_nt: TGTGCCAGCAGTTTTGGACAGGGGATCTCCTACGAGCAGTACTTC; cdr3_aa: CASSFGQGISYEQYF
v_call: TRBV2; j_call: TRBJ1-6; clone_size: -; d_call: -; cdr3_nt: TGTGCCAGCACCGAGGGCAGGGACTCACCCCTCCACTTT; cdr3_aa: CASTEGRDSPLHF
v_call: TRBV14; j_call: TRBJ2-3; clone_size: -; d_call: -; cdr3_nt: TGTGCCAGCAGCCTTTACGCAGATACGCAGTATTTT; cdr3_aa: CASSLYADTQYF
v_call: TRBV3-1/TRBV3-2; j_call: TRBJ1-6; clone_size: -; d_call: -; cdr3_nt: TGTGCCAGCAGGTACAGGGTTGATAATTCACCCCTCCACTTT; cdr3_aa: CASRYRVDNSPLHF
v_call: TRBV25-1; j_call: TRBJ1-2; clone_size: -; d_call: TRBD1; cdr3_nt: TGTGCCAGCAGTGACGAACAGGGGAACTATGGCTACACCTTC; cdr3_aa: CASSDEQGNYGYTF
v_call: TRBV10-3; j_call: TRBJ2-1; clone_size: -; d_call: -; cdr3_nt: TGTGCCATCCGGGCGTCCTTGAGGGATGAGCAGTTCTTC; cdr3_aa: CAIRASLRDEQFF
v_call: TRBV2; j_call: TRBJ1-1; clone_size: -; d_call: -; cdr3_nt: TGTGCCAGCAGGGGACCGCTTGTGCCTTTCTTT; cdr3_aa: CASRGPLVPFF
v_call: TRBV18; j_call: TRBJ1-5; clone_size: -; d_call: -; cdr3_nt: TGTGCCAGCTCCCTCCCCAATCAGCCCCAGCATTTT; cdr3_aa: CASSLPNQPQHF
v_call: TRBV5-1; j_call: TRBJ1-4; clone_size: -; d_call: TRBD1; cdr3_nt: TGCGCCAGCAGCTTGGCCCCCTACAGGGGCGCAACTAATGAAAAACTGTTTTTT; cdr3_aa: CASSLAPYRGATNEKLFF
v_call: TRBV7-2; j_call: TRBJ2-3; clone_size: few; d_call: -; cdr3_nt: TGTGCCAGCAGCTCGGGACTCCGGACAAACACAGATACGCAGTATTTT; cdr3_aa: CASSSGLRTNTDTQYF
v_call: TRBV5-1; j_call: TRBJ1-3; clone_size: -; d_call: -; cdr3_nt: TGCGCCAGCAGCTTGGAAGGGGGCTCTGGAAACACCATATATTTT; cdr3_aa: CASSLEGGSGNTIYF
v_call: TRBV20-1; j_call: TRBJ1-3; clone_size: -; d_call: -; cdr3_nt: TGCAGTGCTAGAGGGCCCGACACCATATATTTT; cdr3_aa: CSARGPDTIYF
v_call: TRBV18; j_call: TRBJ1-3; clone_size: -; d_call: TRBD1; cdr3_nt: TGTGCCAGCTCACAGGGACAGAGCTCTGGAAACACCATATATTTT; cdr3_aa: CASSQGQSSGNTIYF
v_call: TRBV30; j_call: TRBJ1-2; clone_size: -; d_call: -; cdr3_nt: TGTGCCTGGAGCCCGGGTGCCTCGTATGGCTACACCTTC; cdr3_aa: CAWSPGASYGYTF
v_call: TRBV19; j_call: TRBJ1-4; clone_size: -; d_call: -; cdr3_nt: TGTGCCAGTAGTATATTTGAAAAACTGTTTTTT; cdr3_aa: CASSIFEKLFF
v_call: TRBV7-2; j_call: TRBJ1-4; clone_size: -; d_call: -; cdr3_nt: TGTGCCAGCAGCTCCGAACTCCGACAGGCTTTTAATGAAAAACTGTTTTTT; cdr3_aa: CASSSELRQAFNEKLFF
v_call: TRBV5-8; j_call: TRBJ1-2; clone_size: -; d_call: TRBD1; cdr3_nt: TGTGCCAGCAGTTACCCCGGGACAGGGGATCCTAACTATGGCTACACCTTC; cdr3_aa: CASSYPGTGDPNYGYTF
v_call: TRBV2; j_call: TRBJ2-7; clone_size: once; d_call: -; cdr3_nt: TGTGCCAGCAGTAAAGACCCAGGGGACTTCTACGAGCAGTACTTC; cdr3_aa: CASSKDPGDFYEQYF
v_call: TRBV7-2; j_call: TRBJ1-6; clone_size: -; d_call: TRBD1; cdr3_nt: TGTGCCAGCAGCTTAGGGAGGGGGCTCGGTAATTCACCCCTCCACTTT; cdr3_aa: CASSLGRGLGNSPLHF
v_call: TRBV27; j_call: TRBJ2-1; clone_size: -; d_call: -; cdr3_nt: TGTGCCAGCAGTTTATCGTTACAGGGTTACAATGAGCAGTTCTTC; cdr3_aa: CASSLSLQGYNEQFF
v_call: TRBV15; j_call: TRBJ2-3; clone_size: -; d_call: TRBD1; cdr3_nt: TGTGCCATCGCTTTGGGGACAGGGACCTTCGTCACAGATACGCAGTATTTT; cdr3_aa: CAIALGTGTFVTDTQYF
v_call: TRBV4-1; j_call: TRBJ2-7; clone_size: once; d_call: -; cdr3_nt: TGCGCCAGCAGCCAAGTCCCAGGGGCGGGTTACGAGCAGTACTTC; cdr3_aa: CASSQVPGAGYEQYF
v_call: TRBV30; j_call: TRBJ1-4; clone_size: -; d_call: TRBD1; cdr3_nt: TGTGCCTGGAGCCCAGGGGGGGAGGGGGAAAAACTGTTTTTT; cdr3_aa: CAWSPGGEGEKLFF
v_call: TRBV30; j_call: TRBJ2-1; clone_size: -; d_call: -; cdr3_nt: TGTGCCTTGCGGCCTGCCGGGGATGAGCAGTTCTTC; cdr3_aa: CALRPAGDEQFF
v_call: TRBV24-1; j_call: TRBJ2-7; clone_size: -; d_call: -; cdr3_nt: TGTGCCACCTCACAGGGTACCTACGAGCAGTACTTC; cdr3_aa: CATSQGTYEQYF
v_call: TRBV2; j_call: TRBJ2-2; clone_size: -; d_call: -; cdr3_nt: TGTGCCAGCAGTGAAGAACTAGCCTCCGGGGAGCTGTTTTTT; cdr3_aa: CASSEELASGELFF
v_call: TRBV12-3/TRBV12-4; j_call: TRBJ1-2; clone_size: -; d_call: -; cdr3_nt: TGTGCCAGCAGTTTTAAGGGTTCGTATGGCTACACCTTC; cdr3_aa: CASSFKGSYGYTF
v_call: TRBV9; j_call: TRBJ1-6; clone_size: -; d_call: -; cdr3_nt: TGTGCCAGCAGCGTAGTAGGGGGGCTCCTATATTCACCCCTCCACTTT; cdr3_aa: CASSVVGGLLYSPLHF
v_call: TRBV27; j_call: TRBJ1-4; clone_size: -; d_call: TRBD1; cdr3_nt: TGTGCCAGCAGTCCCCCTCCGGGACAGGGAGATGAAAAACTGTTTTTT; cdr3_aa: CASSPPPGQGDEKLFF
v_call: TRBV19; j_call: TRBJ1-1; clone_size: -; d_call: -; cdr3_nt: TGTGCCAGTAGTAAACAGAGGAACACTGAAGCTTTCTTT; cdr3_aa: CASSKQRNTEAFF
v_call: TRBV6-5; j_call: TRBJ1-1; clone_size: -; d_call: -; cdr3_nt: TGTGCCAGCAGTTCGGAAGGGGCCGCGAACACTGAAGCTTTCTTT; cdr3_aa: CASSSEGAANTEAFF
v_call: TRBV7-6; j_call: TRBJ1-4; clone_size: -; d_call: -; cdr3_nt: TGTGCCAGCAGCTTAGTCGGTGGGTTGACTAATGAAAAACTGTTTTTT; cdr3_aa: CASSLVGGLTNEKLFF